These 8 T cell receptor beta chains came from one sample sequenced in a study of T cell clusters in autoimmune cytopenias. Multiplex touch-down PCR amplified TRB using TRB-A and TRB-B pools in one tube. TCRdb reworked the multiplex PCR reads into one entry per CDR3 protein, no DNA. The table for this sample gives roughly 10,000 distinct CDR3 sequences. Approximately 40,000 genome equivalents of blood DNA were amplified for TRB. The data also belong to a second study, concerning T cell repertoires in aging, cancer and after chemotherapy.

The sample consisted of peripheral blood. Every receptor here comes from a human donor in good health.

Frequency places this clonotype as medium-sized. The gene calls are TRBV6-5 and TRBJ1-2. Germline V gene sequence: CDR1 MNHEY, CDR2 SVGAGI. The CDR3 runs 14 residues. CDR3 amino acids: CASSYDLGTGGYTF.

The J gene is TRBJ1-3, the V gene TRBV20-1; checking the TCRdb D call of TRBD1 is not possible without DNA. Germline CDR1 is DFQATT and CDR2 is SNEGSKA (reference sequence). The CDR3 runs 14 residues. CDR3 sequence reads: CSAGDRVAGNTIYF.

V is TRBV7-2 and J is TRBJ2-3; TCRdb picks TRBD1, but there is no DNA to check that call. The germline V gene has CDR1 SGHTA and CDR2 FQGNSA. This CDR3 has 14 amino acids. The CDR3 loop is CASSPRGSTDTQYF.

The genes are TRBV14 and TRBJ1-5; TCRdb's D gene call, TRBD1, goes unchecked for lack of DNA. The CDR3 is made up of 17 amino acids. Germline V gene data show CDR1 as SGHDN and CDR2 as FVKESK. CDR3 region: CASSQNTGTSSNQPQHF.

This clonotype counts as medium-sized by frequency. The J gene is TRBJ1-2, the V gene TRBV19; the D gene TCRdb calls, TRBD1, cannot be checked with no DNA. The V gene's germline CDR1 is LNHDA and CDR2 SQIVND (reference sequence). The CDR3 is made up of 15 amino acids. This CDR3 reads CASSPGGDRGGGYTF.

V usage is TRBV25-1 and J usage is TRBJ1-2; with no DNA, the TCRdb D assignment of TRBD1 cannot be verified. Germline V gives CDR1 MGHDK, CDR2 SYGVNS. CDR3 length: 13 amino acids. CDR3 residues: CASSDDRGYGYTF.

In terms of frequency, this clonotype is medium-sized. J is TRBJ1-2 and V is TRBV6-6. Looked up from germline, CDR1 is MNHNY and CDR2 is SVGAGI (reference sequence). This CDR3 is built from 12 residues. CDR3 sequence reads: CASSRGDYGYTF.

This sequence joins TRBV19 and TRBJ2-4; the TCRdb call, TRBD2, lacks DNA for checking. The germline V gene encodes CDR1 LNHDA and CDR2 SQIVND (reference sequence). CDR3 length: 15 amino acids. The CDR3 protein is CASSGLAPAKNIQYF.